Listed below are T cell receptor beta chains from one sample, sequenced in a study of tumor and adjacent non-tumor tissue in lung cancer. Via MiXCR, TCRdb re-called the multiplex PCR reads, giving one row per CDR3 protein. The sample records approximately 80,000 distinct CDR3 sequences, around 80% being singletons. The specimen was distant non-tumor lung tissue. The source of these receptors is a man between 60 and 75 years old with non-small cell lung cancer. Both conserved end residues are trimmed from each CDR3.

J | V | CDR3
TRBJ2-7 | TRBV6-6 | ASSYPLGLAGGSYEQY
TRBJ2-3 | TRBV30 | AWSSTLSDMRY
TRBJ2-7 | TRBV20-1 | SVRNRADKQY
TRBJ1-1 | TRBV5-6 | ANSLLRGSEAF
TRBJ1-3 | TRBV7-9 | ASSLERGFSGNTIY
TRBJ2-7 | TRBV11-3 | ASSFDGSYERY
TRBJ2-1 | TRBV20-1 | NSKLSSGVYNEQF
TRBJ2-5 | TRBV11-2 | ASSSGQVLKTQY
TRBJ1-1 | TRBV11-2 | ASSSHR
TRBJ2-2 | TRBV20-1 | SSRAGTIWGGELF
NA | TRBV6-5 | ASSYGGRASNEQY
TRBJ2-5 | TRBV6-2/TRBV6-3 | ASSYPELGGETQY
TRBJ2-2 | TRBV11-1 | ASSRTSGGAITGELL
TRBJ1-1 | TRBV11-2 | ASDLVRRGTEAF
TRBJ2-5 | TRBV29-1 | SVGLAWEESQY
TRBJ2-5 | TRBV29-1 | SVACTGKETQY